This record looks at one TCR beta chain sequence and its context. Data came from immunoSEQ multiplex PCR; TCRdb stores just in-frame clones and leaves some out. The profile shows around 93,000 clones, around 93% of them singletons. The entry originates in a study of technical replicates of blood from a few donors. Germline CDR1 reads SEHNR; CDR2 reads FQNEAQ (reference sequence). Trimming pared 6 bases from V and 4 bases from J, leaving 12 bases between. This CDR3 spans 13 amino acids. The TCR comes from a human donor in good health. Sequenced sample: T cells isolated from PBMCs. The rearrangement uses TRBV7-9 and TRBJ2-5; D is unclear. The chain's CDR3 is CASRPPAAETQYF. The CDR3 DNA is TGTGCCAGCAGACCCCCGGCGGCAGAGACCCAGTACTTC.